Following are 20 T cell receptor beta chains from one sample sequenced in a study of shared T cell receptors in the human thymus. The table came from immunoSEQ multiplex PCR; TCRdb's copy has only in-frame clones and leaves some out. The sample includes hundreds of thousands of clones, 85% to 90% of them seen just once. The sample was also linked to a second study, of human thymus T cells.

The sequencing sample was made of thymocytes. Every receptor here comes from a boy less than two years old with a congenital heart defect.

V gene TRBV30 combines with J gene TRBJ2-5, with TRBD1 matching over 8 bases. V shed 5 bases, J shed 2 bases, and the junction held 4 bases outside the gene matches. This CDR3 has 13 residues. From germline, CDR1 is GTSNPN and CDR2 SVGIG (reference sequence). CDR3 sequence reads: CAWRQGRQETQYF. CDR3 sequence (DNA): TGTGCCTGGCGACAGGGGCGACAAGAGACCCAGTACTTC.

The V call is TRBV13, the J call TRBJ1-4, with a tentative D call TRBD1 (5 bases). There are 13 residues in the CDR3. Germline loops: CDR1 PRHDT, CDR2 FYEKMQ (reference sequence). V gave up 5 bases and J gave up 8 bases, with 12 bases separating them. The CDR3 DNA reads as TGTGCCAGCAGCCTTAGGGGAAAGGAAAAACTGTTTTTT. The encoded protein is CASSLRGKEKLFF.

V usage is TRBV25-1 and J usage is TRBJ1-1; D gene unclear. V was pared by 6 bases and J by 0 bases, with 8 bases between. There are 13 residues in the CDR3. Germline values: CDR1 MGHDK, CDR2 SYGVNS. CDR3 in amino acids: CASSDKMNTEAFF. The CDR3 bases are TGTGCCAGCAGCGACAAGATGAACACTGAAGCTTTCTTT.

The rearrangement uses TRBV7-6 and TRBJ2-1, with D unresolved. Per germline, CDR1 SGHVS and CDR2 FNYEAQ. The CDR3 runs 13 residues. Trimming removed 1 base from V and 4 bases from J, with 5 bases in between. CDR3 in amino acids: CASSLGTYNEQFF. The DNA of the CDR3 is TGTGCCAGCAGCTTAGGAACATACAATGAGCAGTTCTTC.

Points on this clone: Other DNA sequences within the sample encode an identical CDR3. The chain is built from TRBV15 and TRBJ2-1; 7 nucleotides line up with TRBD2. With V trimmed by 0 bases and J by 0 bases, 5 bases remained unmatched. Germline V gene data show CDR1 as LNHNV and CDR2 as YYDKDF (reference sequence). CDR3 length: 17 amino acids. Here the CDR3 DNA reads TGTGCCACCAGCAGAGATCCGGGCGGGAGCTCCTACAATGAGCAGTTCTTC. Encoded protein: CATSRDPGGSSYNEQFF.

The J gene is TRBJ2-1, the V gene TRBV5-1, with a tentative D call TRBD1 (6 bases). V was cut by 0 bases and J by 8 bases, with 30 bases left in between. The CDR3 has 20 amino acids. CDR1 SGHRS and CDR2 YFSETQ come from the germline V gene. DNA of the CDR3: TGCGCCAGCAGCTTGGGTAGCCCCGACCACTCGGGACACCTTATTTATGAGCAGTTCTTC. Its translation is CASSLGSPDHSGHLIYEQFF.

This clone was detected only once. This chain joins TRBV2 and TRBJ2-7; 15 bases fit TRBD2. CDR3 length: 17 amino acids. Germline CDR1 is SNHLY and CDR2 is FYNNEI. After removal of 4 bases from V and 1 base from J, the junction contained 5 bases not matched to a gene. The CDR3 protein is CASSAGTSGRTSYEQYF. CDR3 DNA: TGTGCCAGCAGTGCCGGGACTAGCGGGAGGACTTCCTACGAGCAGTACTTC.

The sample holds one count of this clone. The chain is built from TRBV7-2 and TRBJ1-3, with D hard to call. From germline, CDR1 is SGHTA and CDR2 FQGNSA. The CDR3 extends over 14 amino acids. Trimming took off 2 bases at V and 0 bases at J, with 5 bases between the two ends. This CDR3 is CASSLLISGNTIYF. CDR3 in DNA: TGTGCCAGCAGCTTACTTATCTCTGGAAACACCATATATTTT.

The chain is built from TRBV27 and TRBJ2-4; maybe TRBD2 (5 bases). Germline assignment: CDR1 MNHEY and CDR2 SMNVEV (reference sequence). The CDR3 spans 15 residues. V lost 2 bases to trimming and J lost 4 bases, with 12 bases between them. This CDR3 reads CASSLRGREKNIQYF. The CDR3 DNA sequence: TGTGCCAGCAGTTTAAGAGGGCGAGAGAAAAACATTCAGTACTTC.

This chain joins TRBV30 and TRBJ1-2; perhaps TRBD1 as D (5 bases). Germline V gene lookup returns CDR1 GTSNPN and CDR2 SVGIG (reference sequence). The germline V and J ends were trimmed by 0 bases and 5 bases, with 10 bases remaining between them. The CDR3 is 13 residues long. CDR3 DNA: TGTGCCTGGAGTGTAAGGGGAGGGTATGGCTACACCTTC. It encodes CAWSVRGGYGYTF. Full variable domain (rest looked up from reference TRBV30 and TRBJ1-2): SQTIHQWPATLVQPVGSPLSLECTVEGTSNPNLYWYRQAAGRGLQLLFYSVGIGQISSEVPQNLSASRPQDRQFILSSKKLLLSDSGFYLCAWSVRGGYGYTFGSGTRLTVV.

This clone was picked up a small number of times. The rearrangement uses TRBV25-1 and TRBJ2-7, with 7 bases aligning to TRBD2. The V gene end was trimmed by 7 bases and the J gene end by 4 bases; junction bases not matched to a gene: 7. Germline CDR1 MGHDK, CDR2 SYGVNS. CDR3 length equals 13 residues. In nucleotides, the CDR3 is TGTGCCAGCACCATAGGGGAGGGGTACGAGCAGTACTTC. It codes for CASTIGEGYEQYF.

Concerning this clone itself: One end of the junction does not line up with germline, which may come from a read error. This rearrangement joins TRBV4-1 to TRBJ2-7; D is perhaps TRBD1 (6 bases). Germline values: CDR1 MGHRA, CDR2 YSYEKL. The CDR3 spans 17 residues. CDR3 sequence: CTSSQDRGLVLAYEQYF. Here the CDR3 DNA reads TGCACCAGCAGCCAAGATAGGGGGTTAGTTCTAGCCTACGAGCAGTACTTC.

The chain combines TRBV27 with TRBJ2-5; 7 nucleotides match TRBD1. V was clipped by 1 base and J by 4 bases; unmatched bases: 18. This CDR3 has 19 residues. Germline V gives CDR1 MNHEY, CDR2 SMNVEV (reference sequence). CDR3 sequence reads: CASSLFAHRGSQLGETQYF. The CDR3 nucleotides read TGTGCCAGCAGTTTATTTGCCCACAGGGGCTCTCAATTAGGAGAGACCCAGTACTTC.

This clone came up once. A junction end diverges from the germline sequence, so it may reflect a read error. The J gene is TRBJ2-7, the V gene TRBV7-7; tentatively, D is TRBD2 (5 bases). Germline V gene sequence: CDR1 SSHAT, CDR2 FNYEAQ (reference sequence). The CDR3 is 16 residues long. The CDR3 protein is CASSSINPPNGVEQYF. The CDR3 DNA reads as TGTGCTAGCAGCTCGATAAACCCTCCGAACGGGGTCGAGCAGTACTTC.

This clone was detected only a few times. This chain links TRBV28 with TRBJ1-2, with a tentative D call TRBD1 (6 bases). V was clipped by 5 bases and J by 11 bases, with 21 bases between them. CDR3 length: 14 residues. Germline loops: CDR1 MDHEN, CDR2 SYDVKM. This CDR3 reads CASSPADRGVKYTF. CDR3 in DNA: TGTGCCAGCAGTCCCGCGGACAGAGGAGTGAAATACACCTTC.

This chain uses TRBV10-3 with TRBJ2-1; 7 nucleotides line up with TRBD2. CDR3 length: 12 residues. CDR1 is ENHRY and CDR2 is SYGVKD in the germline V gene. Trimming took 7 bases from V and 7 from J; bases not matched to a gene: 4. This CDR3 reads CAIKGSGNEQFF. The CDR3 DNA reads as TGTGCCATCAAGGGTAGCGGGAATGAGCAGTTCTTC.

The CDR3 DNA sequence: TGCAGCGTTGAAGACTACGGCCTGGGACAAGGAGGCGAGCAGTACTTC. Translated: CSVEDYGLGQGGEQYF. The chain employs TRBV29-1 and TRBJ2-7; maybe TRBD1 (6 bases). The CDR3 is made up of 16 amino acids. Germline V gene sequence: CDR1 SQVTM, CDR2 ANQGSEA. With 0 bases removed from V and 6 bases from J, the gap between germline ends came to 21 bases.

This clone was seen just once. The gene calls are TRBV2 and TRBJ1-5; D may be TRBD1 (6 bases). Germline CDR1 SNHLY, CDR2 FYNNEI. The CDR3 contains 15 residues. Trimming took 2 bases from V and 8 from J, leaving 16 bases between them. CDR3: CASSESVSGAKPQHF. CDR3 bases: TGTGCCAGCAGTGAATCGGTATCAGGGGCGAAGCCCCAGCATTTT.

CDR3 in amino acids: CASSHLAGLADYEQYF. CDR3 nucleotides: TGTGCCAGCAGCCATCTCGCCGGACTAGCAGACTACGAGCAGTACTTC. The rearrangement links TRBV7-6 to TRBJ2-7, with TRBD2 matching 8 bases. In germline, CDR1 is SGHVS, CDR2 FNYEAQ. This CDR3 is 16 amino acids long. Trimming cost V 5 bases and J 3 bases; bases outside gene matches: 12.

This chain connects TRBV15 to TRBJ2-7; 9 bases align to TRBD1. Germline V gene data show CDR1 as LNHNV and CDR2 as YYDKDF (reference sequence). Trimming at V came to 0 bases and at J to 5 bases, leaving 8 bases not matched to a gene. The length of the CDR3 is 16 residues. Here the CDR3 DNA reads TGTGCCACCAGCAGAGATCGGTGTAGGACAGGGGACGAGCAGTACTTC. This sequence encodes CATSRDRCRTGDEQYF.